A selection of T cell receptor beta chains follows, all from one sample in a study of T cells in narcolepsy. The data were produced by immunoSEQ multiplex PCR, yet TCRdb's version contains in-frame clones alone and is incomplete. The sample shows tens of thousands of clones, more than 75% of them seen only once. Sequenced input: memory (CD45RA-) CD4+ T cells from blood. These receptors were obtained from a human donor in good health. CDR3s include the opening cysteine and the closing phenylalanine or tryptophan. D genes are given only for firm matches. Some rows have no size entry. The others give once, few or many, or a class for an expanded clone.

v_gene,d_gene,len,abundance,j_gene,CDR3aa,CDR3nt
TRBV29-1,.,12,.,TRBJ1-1,CSTRGLNTEAFF,TGCAGCACCCGGGGTCTGAACACTGAAGCTTTCTTT
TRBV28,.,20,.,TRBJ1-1,CASSLYPGGQGRIANTEAFF,TGTGCCAGCAGTTTATACCCGGGGGGGCAGGGAAGGATCGCGAACACTGAAGCTTTCTTT
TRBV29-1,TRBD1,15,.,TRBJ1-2,CSVEDRGRGTYGYTF,TGCAGCGTTGAAGATCGGGGCAGGGGGACTTATGGCTACACCTTC
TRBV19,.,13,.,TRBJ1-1,CASSLLDWDEAFF,TGTGCCAGTAGCCTATTGGACTGGGATGAAGCTTTCTTT
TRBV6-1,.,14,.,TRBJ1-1,CASRGDGWNTEAFF,TGTGCCAGCAGGGGGGACGGCTGGAACACTGAAGCTTTCTTT
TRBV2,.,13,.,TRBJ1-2,CASSAQQGNGYTF,TGTGCCAGCAGTGCACAACAGGGTAATGGCTACACCTTC
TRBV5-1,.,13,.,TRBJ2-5,CASSLDSQETQYF,TGCGCCAGCAGCTTGGACAGCCAAGAGACCCAGTACTTC
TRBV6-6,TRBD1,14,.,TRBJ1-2,CASSRDRGLDGYTF,TGTGCCAGCAGTAGGGACAGGGGACTTGACGGCTACACCTTC
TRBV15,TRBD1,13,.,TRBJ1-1,CATSRDRGREAFF,TGTGCCACCAGCCGGGACAGGGGGCGCGAAGCTTTCTTT
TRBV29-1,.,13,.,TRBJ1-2,CSVGERTNYGYTF,TGCAGCGTTGGTGAGCGGACTAACTATGGCTACACCTTC
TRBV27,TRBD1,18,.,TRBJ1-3,CASGPLLGTGVRGNTIYF,TGTGCCAGCGGGCCACTCTTAGGGACAGGAGTACGTGGAAACACCATATATTTT
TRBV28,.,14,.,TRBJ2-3,CASSLATSADTQYF,TGTGCCAGCAGTTTAGCGACTAGTGCAGATACGCAGTATTTT
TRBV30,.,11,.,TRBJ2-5,CAWTGKETQYF,TGTGCCTGGACAGGGAAAGAGACCCAGTACTTC
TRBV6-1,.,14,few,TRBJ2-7,CASSELPASYEQYF,TGTGCCAGCAGTGAACTTCCGGCCTCCTACGAGCAGTACTTC
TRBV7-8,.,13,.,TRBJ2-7,CASSLASGGEQYF,TGTGCCAGCAGCTTAGCGTCCGGGGGCGAGCAGTACTTC
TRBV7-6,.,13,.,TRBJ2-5,CASSPVRAETQYF,TGTGCCAGCAGCCCGGTAAGGGCGGAGACCCAGTACTTC
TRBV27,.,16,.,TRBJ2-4,CASSFGRTGASNIQYF,TGTGCCAGCAGTTTCGGCAGGACTGGGGCAAGCAACATTCAGTACTTC
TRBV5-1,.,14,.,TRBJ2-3,CASSLRTSTDTQYF,TGCGCCAGCAGCTTGAGGACAAGCACAGATACGCAGTATTTT
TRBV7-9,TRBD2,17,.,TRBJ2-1,CASSSGTSGRGHNEQFF,TGTGCCAGCAGCTCCGGGACTAGCGGGAGGGGCCACAATGAGCAGTTCTTC
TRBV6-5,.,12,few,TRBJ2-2,CASSTNTGELFF,TGTGCCAGCAGTACGAACACCGGGGAGCTGTTTTTT
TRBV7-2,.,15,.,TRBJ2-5,CASSGSLRTGETQYF,TGTGCCAGCAGCGGGAGCTTGAGGACGGGAGAGACCCAGTACTTC
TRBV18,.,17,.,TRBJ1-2,CASSPDQRTGRFGGYTF,TGTGCCAGCTCACCAGACCAGAGAACAGGTCGGTTTGGAGGCTACACCTTC
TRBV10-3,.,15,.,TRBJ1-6,CAISEAIGGNSPLHF,TGTGCCATCAGTGAAGCCATTGGGGGGAATTCACCCCTCCACTTT
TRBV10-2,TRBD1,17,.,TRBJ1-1,CASSERQGWGMNTEAFF,TGCGCCAGCAGTGAGCGACAGGGATGGGGCATGAACACTGAAGCTTTCTTT
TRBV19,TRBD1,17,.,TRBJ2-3,CASSTTGSTGGTDTQYF,TGTGCCAGTAGTACAACGGGTTCCACAGGGGGCACAGATACGCAGTATTTT
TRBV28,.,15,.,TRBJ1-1,CASSSPGGPNTEAFF,TGTGCCAGCAGTTCCCCTGGAGGACCGAACACTGAAGCTTTCTTT
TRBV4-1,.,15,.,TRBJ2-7,CASSQDPTSKREQYF,TGCGCCAGCAGCCAAGATCCGACATCGAAGCGCGAGCAGTACTTC
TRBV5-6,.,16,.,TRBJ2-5,CASSLGVAVLQETQYF,TGTGCCAGCAGCTTGGGAGTAGCGGTACTCCAAGAGACCCAGTACTTC
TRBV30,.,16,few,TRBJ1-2,CAWSRLGAAGSYGYTF,TGTGCCTGGAGCCGCCTCGGGGCCGCAGGGAGCTATGGCTACACCTTC
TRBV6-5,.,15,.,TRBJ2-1,CASSLGQSSYNEQFF,TGTGCCAGCAGCCTCGGACAGAGCTCCTACAATGAGCAGTTCTTC
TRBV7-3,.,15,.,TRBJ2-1,CASSLKRGLVNEQFF,TGTGCCAGCAGCTTAAAGAGGGGATTGGTCAATGAGCAGTTCTTC
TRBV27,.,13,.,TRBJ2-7,CASSPDTTYEQYF,TGTGCCAGCAGTCCTGACACCACCTACGAGCAGTACTTC
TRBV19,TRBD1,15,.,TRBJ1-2,CASSSGTGINYGYTF,TGTGCCAGTAGTTCCGGGACAGGGATTAACTATGGCTACACCTTC